These 16 T cell receptor beta chains share one sample of origin, sequenced in a study of radiotherapy plus CTLA-4 blockade in lung cancer. Profiled with immunoSEQ multiplex PCR; TCRdb holds only in-frame clones, not every one. The sample lists about 51,000 clones, 79% occurring once. The material was peripheral blood, obtained from a patient treated with radiotherapy plus ipilimumab. The source is a human donor with non-small cell lung cancer who had a complete response to radiotherapy plus ipilimumab.

In DNA, the CDR3 is TGTGCCAGCAGCCTCCGAGGCGGAAGGGGCAGGTACTCTGGCTACACCTTC. Translated: CASSLRGGRGRYSGYTF. The chain employs TRBV9 and TRBJ1-2, with D possibly matching TRBD1 (5 bases). The V and J ends lost 4 bases and 7 bases respectively, with 26 bases between them. This CDR3 comprises 17 residues. From germline, CDR1 is SGDLS and CDR2 YYNGEE.

This clone was found once. This chain joins TRBV11-3 and TRBJ2-2; 11 bases are a match to TRBD2. CDR1 is SGHNT, CDR2 YENEEA, per germline. The CDR3 has 18 residues. V was clipped by 4 bases and J by 4 bases; unmatched bases: 11. The CDR3 region has the DNA TGTGCCAGCAGCTCAGAGGGACTAGCGGATTCGGGCACCGGGGAGCTGTTTTTT. Residues: CASSSEGLADSGTGELFF.

The chain uses TRBV7-2 and TRBJ2-1; TRBD2 aligns across 10 bases. The CDR3 contains 16 residues. The junction had 4 bases not matched to a gene; V was cut back by 1 base and J by 4 bases. The germline gives CDR1 SGHTA, CDR2 FQGNSA. CDR3 residues: CASSLEASGRYNEQFF. The CDR3 nucleotides are TGTGCCAGCAGCTTAGAGGCTAGCGGGAGATACAATGAGCAGTTCTTC.

The chain couples TRBV28 to TRBJ2-7; TRBD1 agrees at 7 bases. Per germline, CDR1 MDHEN and CDR2 SYDVKM. CDR3 size: 15 residues. V was pared by 3 bases and J by 3 bases, with 8 bases of the junction left unmatched. This chain's CDR3 is CASSLVGQNIYEQYV. DNA of the CDR3: TGTGCCAGCAGTTTGGTGGGACAGAACATCTACGAGCAGTACGTC.

V and J are TRBV13 and TRBJ2-3; 9 bases agree with TRBD2. The CDR3 consists of 16 residues. Germline CDR1 reads PRHDT; CDR2 reads FYEKMQ (reference sequence). V lost 4 bases, J lost 3 bases, and 8 bases stayed unmatched. CDR3 sequence reads: CASSSQGLAGTDTQYF. Written as DNA, the CDR3 is TGTGCCAGCAGCTCCCAGGGGCTAGCGGGGACAGATACGCAGTATTTT. The variable domain in full, completed from reference TRBV13 and TRBJ2-3, reads AAGVIQSPRHLIKEKRETATLKCYPIPRHDTVYWYQQGPGQDPQFLISFYEKMQSDKGSIPDRFSAQQFSDYHSELNMSSLELGDSALYFCASSSQGLAGTDTQYFGPGTRLTVL.

The chain joins TRBV18 to TRBJ1-1; D is perhaps TRBD1 (5 bases). The CDR3 has 14 residues. The V end was cut by 1 base, the J end by 0 bases, with 6 bases between. The germline V gene encodes CDR1 KGHSH and CDR2 LQKENI. The CDR3 sequence is CASSPQQVNTEAFF. CDR3 bases: TGTGCCAGCTCACCACAACAGGTGAACACTGAAGCTTTCTTT.

The count of this clone is one. The chain is built from TRBV7-6 and TRBJ1-3; D unclear. With 1 base removed from V and 1 base from J, the gap between germline ends came to 17 bases. This CDR3 has 18 residues. CDR1 is SGHVS, CDR2 FNYEAQ, per germline. The CDR3 DNA reads TGTGCCAGCAGCTTAGGGACTGTCCTCACCCGATCTGGAAACACCATATATTTT. Translating gives CASSLGTVLTRSGNTIYF. Full variable domain (rest looked up from reference TRBV7-6 and TRBJ1-3): GAGVSQSPRYKVTKRGQDVALRCDPISGHVSLYWYRQALGQGPEFLTYFNYEAQQDKSGLPNDRFSAERPEGSISTLTIQRTEQRDSAMYRCASSLGTVLTRSGNTIYFGEGSWLTVV.

This sequence joins TRBV4-3 and TRBJ1-1; the D gene is possibly TRBD1 (5 bases). CDR3 size: 17 residues. V lost 4 bases and J 4 bases, leaving 22 bases between the germline ends. Germline V lookup: CDR1 LGHNA, CDR2 YSLEER. CDR3 loop: CASSPGGEGRWSTEAFF. In nucleotides, the CDR3 is TGCGCCAGCAGCCCCGGGGGGGAGGGCCGATGGAGCACTGAAGCTTTCTTT.

This clone has more than one count but fewer than ten. The chain uses TRBV6-1 and TRBJ2-7; the D gene is possibly TRBD1 (6 bases). The V gene's germline CDR1 is MNHNS and CDR2 SASEGT. Trimming removed 7 bases at V and 3 bases at J, with 13 bases between. The CDR3 is made up of 13 amino acids. CDR3 nucleotides: TGTGCCAGCAAGACAGGAAATCTCTACGAGCAGTACGTC. It is translated as CASKTGNLYEQYV.

This sequence joins TRBV5-5 and TRBJ2-3; D may be TRBD2 (6 bases). The CDR3 extends over 14 amino acids. Trimming pared 2 bases from V and 4 bases from J, leaving 11 bases between. Per the germline V gene, CDR1 is SGHKS and CDR2 is YYEKEE (reference sequence). The CDR3 loop reads CASSFRTGADTQYF. Written as DNA, the CDR3 is TGTGCCAGCAGCTTTCGTACGGGGGCAGATACGCAGTATTTT.

The chain's CDR3 is CASSGTSGGGDTQYF. Written as DNA, the CDR3 is TGTGCCAGCAGTGGGACTAGCGGGGGGGGAGATACGCAGTATTTT. The rearrangement joins TRBV2 to TRBJ2-3, with 15 positions matching TRBD2. The CDR3 sequence is 15 residues long. Trimming cost V 4 bases and J 5 bases; bases outside gene matches: 1. CDR1 and CDR2 from the germline V gene are SNHLY and FYNNEI.

The chain joins TRBV29-1 to TRBJ2-3; possible D gene TRBD1, 6 bases. CDR1 and CDR2 from the germline V gene are SQVTM and ANQGSEA. The CDR3 has 17 residues. The V gene lost 2 bases and the J gene lost 0 bases, with 18 bases spanning the gap. Here the CDR3 reads CSVEPSGWTASTDTQYF. CDR3 DNA sequence: TGCAGCGTTGAACCCTCCGGTTGGACAGCTAGCACAGATACGCAGTATTTT.

The chain has TRBV7-9 and TRBJ2-1; 9 bases line up with TRBD2. Trimming at V came to 7 bases and at J to 4 bases, leaving 20 bases not matched to a gene. The CDR3 totals 19 residues. Germline V gene data show CDR1 as SEHNR and CDR2 as FQNEAQ (reference sequence). CDR3 DNA sequence: TGTGCCAGCAACCTCCGGGGGACCCCGACTAGCGGATCATACAATGAGCAGTTCTTC. This translates into CASNLRGTPTSGSYNEQFF.

The V and J genes are TRBV19 and TRBJ1-5; 7 bases are a match to TRBD1. Trimming at V came to 4 bases and at J to 9 bases, leaving 0 bases not matched to a gene. This CDR3 is 11 amino acids long. CDR1 is LNHDA, CDR2 SQIVND, per germline (reference sequence). CDR3 loop: CASSRQGPQHF. The CDR3 DNA sequence: TGTGCCAGTAGTAGACAGGGGCCCCAGCATTTT.

The chain carries TRBV4-3 and TRBJ2-2, with D perhaps TRBD1 (5 bases). Germline CDR1 and CDR2: LGHNA and YSLEER. The CDR3 is 14 residues long. The V end lost 4 bases, the J end lost 5 bases, and 11 bases lay between the germline ends. The CDR3 DNA is TGCGCCAGCAGCCGAGAGACAGCTACCGGGGAGCTGTTTTTT. Translated: CASSRETATGELFF.

The chain is built from TRBV2 and TRBJ2-4; D is perhaps TRBD2 (6 bases). This CDR3 spans 14 amino acids. CDR1 SNHLY and CDR2 FYNNEI come from the germline V gene. V was cut by 8 bases and J by 6 bases, with 17 bases left in between. CDR3 nucleotides: TGTGCCAGCGGGCTGGAGGGCCCCGGAAACATTCAGTACTTC. Translated: CASGLEGPGNIQYF.